The sequence of this T cell receptor beta chain was determined in a study of blood T cell repertoires in COVID-19. In the study's own analysis: Amplification with reference gene primers provided the estimates of nucleated cell counts. The data were produced by immunoSEQ multiplex PCR, yet TCRdb's version contains in-frame clones alone and is incomplete. V, J and clone size are taken as reported in that table, and D and trimming were inferred from the DNA itself. Among over 120,000 clones, about 80% were seen once, and the ten largest hold approximately 3.9%. Trimming cost V 6 bases and J 3 bases; bases outside gene matches: 8. There are 15 residues in the CDR3. CDR1 and CDR2 from the germline V gene are KGHSH and LQKENI.

This chain links TRBV18 with TRBJ2-1, with 7 positions matching TRBD2. This sequence originates from an older woman with acute or convalescent COVID-19. The sequencing input was peripheral blood. CDR3 coding DNA: TGTGCCAGCTCGGGCGGACTAGTCGGCTACAATGAGCAGTTCTTC. Translating it yields CASSGGLVGYNEQFF. Full variable domain (rest looked up from reference TRBV18 and TRBJ2-1): NAGVMQNPRHLVRRRGQEARLRCSPMKGHSHVYWYRQLPEEGLKFMVYLQKENIIDESGMPKERFSAEFPKEGPSILRIQQVVRGDSAAYFCASSGGLVGYNEQFFGPGTRLTVL.